The 2 T cell receptor beta chains below were found in one sample sequenced in a study of cytomegalovirus exposure and HLA in healthy donors. The PCR contained 60 Vbeta and 13 Jbeta primers. Some clones are missing from TCRdb's copy, which holds only in-frame ones; the method was immunoSEQ multiplex PCR. The sample consists of 200,000 or so clones, approximately 70% of them appearing once. Input material: PBMCs. These receptors were collected from a man in his forties in good health and CMV-seropositive.

This rearrangement joins TRBV6-1 to TRBJ2-4; D call uncertain. The V end was cut by 0 bases, the J end by 2 bases, with 11 bases between. Germline CDR1 is MNHNS and CDR2 is SASEGT. This CDR3 is built from 16 residues. CDR3 amino acids: CASSEALGTPKNIQYF. The CDR3 DNA follows: TGTGCCAGCAGTGAAGCGCTTGGCACCCCCAAAAACATTCAGTACTTC.

The chain links TRBV11-2 to TRBJ1-5; D is unclear. Germline loops: CDR1 SGHAT, CDR2 FQNNGV. The CDR3 consists of 13 residues. Between the trimmed V and J ends, which lost 4 bases and 6 bases, there was a span of 10 bases. The chain's CDR3 is CASSWGDGQPQHF. The CDR3 region has the DNA TGTGCCAGCAGCTGGGGAGACGGTCAGCCCCAGCATTTT.